This TCR beta chain was captured by sequencing in a study of PD-L1 blockade in urothelial cancer. The protocol was immunoSEQ multiplex PCR, while the TCRdb copy is restricted to in-frame clones and leaves out a portion. Of about 69,000 clones listed, about 89% were seen once; the top ten hold approximately 3.5%. Regarding the study as a whole: Improved survival was predicted by pretreatment blood TCR clonality below the median.

This CDR3 spans 13 amino acids. The germline V gene has CDR1 MNHNS and CDR2 SASEGT. V shed 5 bases and J shed 5 bases, with 12 bases lying between them. With respect to this clone: Its specificity is unknown.

The sequence derives from a man in his fifties or sixties with urothelial cancer. Sequencing was performed on PBMCs, taken around atezolizumab (anti-PD-L1) treatment. This rearrangement joins TRBV6-1 to TRBJ1-1; D uncertain. The CDR3 DNA reads TGTGCCAGCAGTAAGGGCGGGCGGACTGAAGCTTTCTTT. Protein sequence: CASSKGGRTEAFF.